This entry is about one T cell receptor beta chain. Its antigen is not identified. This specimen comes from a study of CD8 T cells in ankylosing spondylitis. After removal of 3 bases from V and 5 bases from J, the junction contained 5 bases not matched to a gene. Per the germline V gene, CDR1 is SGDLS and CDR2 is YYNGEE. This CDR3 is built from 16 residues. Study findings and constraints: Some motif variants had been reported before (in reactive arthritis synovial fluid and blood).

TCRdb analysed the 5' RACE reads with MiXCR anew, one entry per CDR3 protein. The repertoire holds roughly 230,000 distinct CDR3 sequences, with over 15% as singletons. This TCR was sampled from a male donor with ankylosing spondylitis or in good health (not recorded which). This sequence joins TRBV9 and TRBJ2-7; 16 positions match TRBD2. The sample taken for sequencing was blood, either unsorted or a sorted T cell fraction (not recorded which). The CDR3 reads CASSGGLAGGGDEQYF. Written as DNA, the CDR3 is TGTGCCAGCAGCGGGGGACTAGCGGGAGGGGGCGACGAGCAGTACTTC.